One and the same sample provided the 2 T cell receptor beta chains below, sequenced in a study of T cell responses to AZD1222 COVID-19 vaccine. Produced via immunoSEQ multiplex PCR; TCRdb's table is partial and in-frame only. The sample carries 100,000 to 150,000 clones, roughly 87% recorded once. Sequenced here: peripheral blood, sampled on day 0 of AZD1222 vaccination. These receptors were obtained from an adult in good health.

This chain connects TRBV6-5 to TRBJ2-7; weak D call: TRBD1 (6 bases). The CDR3 totals 13 residues. CDR1 is MNHEY and CDR2 is SVGAGI in the germline V gene. Between the trimmed V and J ends, which lost 6 bases and 7 bases, there was a span of 16 bases. The CDR3 nucleotides are TGTGCCAGCAGGAAAGAGGGGGAGCAGGAGCAGTACTTC. This sequence encodes CASRKEGEQEQYF.

This chain uses TRBV7-6 with TRBJ1-5, with no clear D. There are 15 residues in the CDR3. Between the trimmed V and J ends, which lost 3 bases and 1 base, there was a span of 10 bases. Germline V lookup: CDR1 SGHVS, CDR2 FNYEAQ. The DNA for the CDR3 is TGTGCCAGCAGCTTTCGACATGGGAGCAATCAGCCCCAGCATTTT. Translating it yields CASSFRHGSNQPQHF.